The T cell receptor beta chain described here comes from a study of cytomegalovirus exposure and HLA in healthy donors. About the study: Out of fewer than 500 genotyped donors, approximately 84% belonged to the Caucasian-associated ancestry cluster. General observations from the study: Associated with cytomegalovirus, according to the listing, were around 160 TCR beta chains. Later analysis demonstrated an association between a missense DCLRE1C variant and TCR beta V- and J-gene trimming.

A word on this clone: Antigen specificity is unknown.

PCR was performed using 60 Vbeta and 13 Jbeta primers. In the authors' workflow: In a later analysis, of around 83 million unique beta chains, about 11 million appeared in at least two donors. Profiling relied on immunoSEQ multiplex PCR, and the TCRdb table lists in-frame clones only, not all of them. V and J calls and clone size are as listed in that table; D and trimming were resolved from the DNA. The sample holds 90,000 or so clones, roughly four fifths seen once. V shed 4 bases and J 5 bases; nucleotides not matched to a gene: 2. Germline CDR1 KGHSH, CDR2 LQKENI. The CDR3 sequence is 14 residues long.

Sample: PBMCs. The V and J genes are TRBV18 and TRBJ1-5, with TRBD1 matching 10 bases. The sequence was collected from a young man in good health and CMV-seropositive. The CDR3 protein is CASSLGTGDQPQHF. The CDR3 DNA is TGTGCCAGCTCACTCGGGACAGGGGATCAGCCCCAGCATTTT.